This T cell receptor beta chain was sequenced for a study of blood T cell repertoires in COVID-19. Original processing methods: Reference gene primer amplification gave nucleated cell count estimates. Only in-frame clones appear in the TCRdb table, and some are missing; sequencing was by immunoSEQ multiplex PCR. V and J calls and clone size are copied from that table; D and trimming were computed from the DNA. The table includes roughly 100,000 clones, approximately 82% detected once. Germline CDR1 SEHNR, CDR2 FQNEAQ (reference sequence). CDR3 length: 13 residues. V was shortened by 5 bases and J by 8 bases, with 12 bases between the two germline ends.

The sequence derives from a man in his fifties or sixties with active or convalescent COVID-19. The sample comprised peripheral blood. This chain uses TRBV7-9 with TRBJ2-2; D remains ambiguous. DNA of the CDR3: TGTGCCAGCAGCAAAGACTTAACTGGGGAGCTGTTTTTT. Translated, it gives CASSKDLTGELFF.